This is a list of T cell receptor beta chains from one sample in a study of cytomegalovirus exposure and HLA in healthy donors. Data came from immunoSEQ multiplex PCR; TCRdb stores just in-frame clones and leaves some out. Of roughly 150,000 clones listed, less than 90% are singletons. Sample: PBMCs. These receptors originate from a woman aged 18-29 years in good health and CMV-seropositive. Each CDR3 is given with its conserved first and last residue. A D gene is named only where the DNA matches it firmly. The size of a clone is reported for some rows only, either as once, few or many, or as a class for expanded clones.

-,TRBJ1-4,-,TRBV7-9,TGTGCCAGCAGCTTAGATCAGGGAAAACTGTTTTTT,CASSLDQGKLFF
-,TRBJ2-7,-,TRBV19,TGTGCCAGTAGTGCTAGAGAGGAGCAGTACTTC,CASSAREEQYF
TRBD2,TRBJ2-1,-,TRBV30,TGTGCCTGGAAATTGGAAAGGACTAGCGGGAGGGCCGGGTACAATGAGCAGTTCTTC,CAWKLERTSGRAGYNEQFF
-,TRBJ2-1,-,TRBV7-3,TGTGCCAGCAGCTTAACGGGCGGGAACTACAATGAGCAGTTCTTC,CASSLTGGNYNEQFF
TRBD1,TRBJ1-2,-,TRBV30,TGTGCCTGGAGTAGCCCCACAGGGGGCGATAGGGGCTACACCTTC,CAWSSPTGGDRGYTF
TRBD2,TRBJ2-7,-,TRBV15,TGTGCCACCAGCGGGGCTAGCGGAAGCTACGAGCAGTACTTC,CATSGASGSYEQYF
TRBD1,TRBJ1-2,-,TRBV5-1,TGCGCCAGCAGCTTGGGGGGACAGGGTACGGCCTATGGCTACACCTTC,CASSLGGQGTAYGYTF
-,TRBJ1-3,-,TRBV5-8,TGTGCCAGCAGCTTAATGTTAAGAGACTCTGGAAACACCATATATTTT,CASSLMLRDSGNTIYF
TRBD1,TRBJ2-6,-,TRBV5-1,TGCGCCAGCAGCCGCCGGTCGACAGGGGCGGCCTCTGGGGCCAACGTCCTGACTTTC,CASSRRSTGAASGANVLTF
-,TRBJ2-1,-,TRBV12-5,TGTGCTAGTGGTGACATTGGGCAGTTCTTC,CASGDIGQFF
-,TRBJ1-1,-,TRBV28,TGTGCCAGCAGTCTTAGTTACAGGGCGGGTGAAGCTTTCTTT,CASSLSYRAGEAFF
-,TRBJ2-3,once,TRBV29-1,TGCAGCGTTGACTTAGCTTACACAGATACGCAGTATTTT,CSVDLAYTDTQYF
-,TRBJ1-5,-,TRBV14,TGTGCCAGCAGCCTAAGTGGGAGGGGCAATCAGCCCCAGCATTTT,CASSLSGRGNQPQHF
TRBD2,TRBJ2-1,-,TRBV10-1,TGCGCCAGCAGTCCTCTAGCGGGAGAGGGTGAGCAGTTCTTC,CASSPLAGEGEQFF
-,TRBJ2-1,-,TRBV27,TGTGCCAGCAGTTTACCGAGACCCGGAAGGGACTCGTTCTACAATGAGCAGTTCTTC,CASSLPRPGRDSFYNEQFF
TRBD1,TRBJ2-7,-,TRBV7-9,TGTGCCAGCAGCCGGGGACAGGTAGTCTACGAGCAGTACTTC,CASSRGQVVYEQYF
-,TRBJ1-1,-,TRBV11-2,TGTGCCAGCAGCTTAGACATAGACACTGAAGCTTTCTTT,CASSLDIDTEAFF
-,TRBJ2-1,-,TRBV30,TGTGCCTGGAGTGTGAAACAGGTTAGCAATGAGCAGTTCTTC,CAWSVKQVSNEQFF
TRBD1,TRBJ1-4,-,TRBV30,TGTGCCTGGAGTCGGGACAGTGAAAAACTGTTTTTT,CAWSRDSEKLFF
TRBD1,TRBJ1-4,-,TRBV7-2,TGTGCCAGCAGCGGTCCGGGACAGGGAGAAAAACTGTTTTTT,CASSGPGQGEKLFF
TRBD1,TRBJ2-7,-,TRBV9,TGTGCCAGCAGCGTCGGGACAGGAGGCATCTACGAGCAGTACTTC,CASSVGTGGIYEQYF
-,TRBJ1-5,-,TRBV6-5,TGTGCCAGCAGTGGGAGTCGACGAAGCAATCAGCCCCAGCATTTT,CASSGSRRSNQPQHF
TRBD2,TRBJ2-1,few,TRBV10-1,TGCGCCAGCAGTGGGACTAGCCATGAGCAGTTCTTC,CASSGTSHEQFF
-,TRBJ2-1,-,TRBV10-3,TGTGCCATCAGCGCCTACGAAGACAATGAGCAGTTCTTC,CAISAYEDNEQFF
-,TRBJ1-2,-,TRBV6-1,TGTGCCAGCAGTGAGGTCTTCTGGGGCTACTATGGCTACACCTTC,CASSEVFWGYYGYTF
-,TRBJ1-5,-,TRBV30,TGTGCCTGGAGTGTGACAGGCCAGGGCAATCAGCCCCAGCATTTT,CAWSVTGQGNQPQHF
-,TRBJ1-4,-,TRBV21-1,TGTGCCAGCAGCACCAGTGCAGGGGAAGGGTACGGCGCAACTAATGAAAAACTGTTTTTT,CASSTSAGEGYGATNEKLFF
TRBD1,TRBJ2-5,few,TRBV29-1,TGCAGCGTAAAACTCCGGACAGGGGTGGGAGAGACCCAGTACTTC,CSVKLRTGVGETQYF
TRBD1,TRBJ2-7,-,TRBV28,TGTGCCAGCAGTCAAACCGGGACAGGACACTACGAGCAGTACTTC,CASSQTGTGHYEQYF
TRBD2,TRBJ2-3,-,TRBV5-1,TGCGCCAGCAGTGAGATAGCGGGAGGCCGCACAGATACGCAGTATTTT,CASSEIAGGRTDTQYF
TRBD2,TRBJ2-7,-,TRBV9,TGTGCCAGCAGCGCTACCGGGACTAGCGGGATTTCGCCCCAGTACTTC,CASSATGTSGISPQYF
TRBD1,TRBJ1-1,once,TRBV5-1,TGCGCCAGCTCAGACCGACAGGGGATCACTGAAGCTTTCTTT,CASSDRQGITEAFF
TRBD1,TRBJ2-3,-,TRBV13,TGTGCCAGCAGTCCACAGGGGATGGGCACAGATACGCAGTATTTT,CASSPQGMGTDTQYF
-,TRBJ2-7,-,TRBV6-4,TGTGCCAGCAGTCAGGGAGGTTTCGTCGGGCTCTACGAGCAGTACTTC,CASSQGGFVGLYEQYF
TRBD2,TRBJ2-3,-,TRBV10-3,TGTGCCATCAGGCTTGTAGCGGGGGTAGCTGTCACAGATACGCAGTATTTT,CAIRLVAGVAVTDTQYF
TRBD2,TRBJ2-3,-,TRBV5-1,TGCGCCAGCAGCTTGGGGTCTAGCGGGATATACACAGATACGCAGTATTTT,CASSLGSSGIYTDTQYF
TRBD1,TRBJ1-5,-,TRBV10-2,TGCGCCAGCAGTGTTGACAGGGCGGAGCCCCAGCATTTT,CASSVDRAEPQHF
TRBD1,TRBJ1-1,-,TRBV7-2,TGTGCCAGCAGCTTAGTGTCGGGGACAGACACTGAAGCTTTCTTT,CASSLVSGTDTEAFF
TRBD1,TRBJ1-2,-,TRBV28,TGTGCCAGCAGCCGGACAGGGGAAAATGGCTACACCTTC,CASSRTGENGYTF
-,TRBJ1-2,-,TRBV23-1,TGCGCCAGCAGTCAATCCTGCGGGGTTGGGAACTATGGCTACACCTTC,CASSQSCGVGNYGYTF
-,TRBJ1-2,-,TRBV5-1,TGCGCCAGCAGCCCGGCGGGGGGGAACTATGGCTACACCTTC,CASSPAGGNYGYTF
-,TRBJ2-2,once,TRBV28,TGTGCCAGCAGTGGCTATCCGGAGAGGAACACCGGGGAGCTGTTTTTT,CASSGYPERNTGELFF
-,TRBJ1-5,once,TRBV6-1,TGTGCCAGCAGTGAAGCGAGTCAGGGAAGTCAGCCCCAGCATTTT,CASSEASQGSQPQHF
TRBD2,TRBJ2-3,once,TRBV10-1,TGCGCCAGCAGCCTGACTAGCGGGGGAGATACGCAGTATTTT,CASSLTSGGDTQYF
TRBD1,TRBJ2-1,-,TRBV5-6,TGTGCCAGCAGCCTGCCGGGACAGGGGCACAATGAGCAGTTCTTC,CASSLPGQGHNEQFF
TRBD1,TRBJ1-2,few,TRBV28,TGTGCCAGCAGTTTGAGGACGCCGGGACAGGGCGCTGGCTACACCTTC,CASSLRTPGQGAGYTF
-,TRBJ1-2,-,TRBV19,TGTGCCAGTAGTAGGATAGGAGCTAACTATGGCTACACCTTC,CASSRIGANYGYTF
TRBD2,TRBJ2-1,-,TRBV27,TGTGCCAGCAGTTTAGGGGCTAGCGGGAGCAATGAGCAGTTCTTC,CASSLGASGSNEQFF
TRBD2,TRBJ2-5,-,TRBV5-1,TGCGCCAGCAGCTTGTCGCTAGCGGGAGGCGGAGAGACCCAGTACTTC,CASSLSLAGGGETQYF
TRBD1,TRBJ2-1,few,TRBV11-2,TGTGCCAGCAGCCGACAGGGCGCCTACAATGAGCAGTTCTTC,CASSRQGAYNEQFF
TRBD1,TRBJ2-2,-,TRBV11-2,TGTGCCAGCAGCAGGGGGACAGGGATTGGAATTGGCGGGGAGCTGTTTTTT,CASSRGTGIGIGGELFF
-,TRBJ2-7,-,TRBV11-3,TGTGCCAGCAGCTTTTTCTCGCGGGCGGAGCAGTACTTC,CASSFFSRAEQYF
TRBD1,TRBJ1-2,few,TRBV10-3,TGTGCCATCGGGGACAGGGCTAACTATGGCTACACCTTC,CAIGDRANYGYTF
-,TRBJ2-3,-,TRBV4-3,TGCGCCAGCAGCCAAGATGGCAGCACAGATACGCAGTATTTT,CASSQDGSTDTQYF
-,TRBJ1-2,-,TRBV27,TGTGCCAGCAGTTTATCGAACCTAGGCAACTATGGCTACACCTTC,CASSLSNLGNYGYTF